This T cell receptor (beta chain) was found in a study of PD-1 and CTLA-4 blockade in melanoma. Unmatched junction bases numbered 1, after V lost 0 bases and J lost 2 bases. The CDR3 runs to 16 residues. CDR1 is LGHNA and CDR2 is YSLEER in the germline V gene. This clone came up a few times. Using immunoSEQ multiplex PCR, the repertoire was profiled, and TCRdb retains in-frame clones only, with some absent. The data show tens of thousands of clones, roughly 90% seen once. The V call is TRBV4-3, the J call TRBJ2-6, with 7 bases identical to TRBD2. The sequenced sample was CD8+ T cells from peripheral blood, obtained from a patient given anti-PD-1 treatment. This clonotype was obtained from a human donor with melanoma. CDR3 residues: CASSQDGGAGANVLTF. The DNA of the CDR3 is TGCGCCAGCAGCCAAGATGGGGGGGCTGGGGCCAACGTCCTGACTTTC.